The clone carrying this TCR beta chain was recorded a few times. Its antigen is not identified. The ends were cut back, 5 bases at V and 5 bases at J, with 18 bases in the middle. There are 15 residues in the CDR3. The data derive from a study of blood T cells in healthy people across ages. About the research overall: About one barcoded beta molecule was captured per two T cells (by template switching).

The study, taken as a whole, reports: The study lacked donor CMV status, which possibly confounded expanded clonotype changes. TCR beta diversity per million T cells fell roughly linearly with age.

The individuals who served as donors were healthy Caucasians living in Russia, aged roughly 6 to 90. Primed by a sample-barcoded 5' primer and a J-beta primer mix, a second PCR proceeded for 7 to 11 cycles. TCRdb fed the 5' RACE reads into MiXCR, producing one record per CDR3 protein. The repertoire holds 1.5 million to 2 million distinct CDR3 sequences, with 35% to 50% as singletons. The V gene is TRBV12-3 or TRBV12-4, the J gene TRBJ1-1; D uncertain. The origin of this receptor is a human donor in good health. Source material: blood. CDR3 protein: CASSPPPRRGTEAFF. The CDR3 DNA is TGTGCCAGCAGTCCCCCCCCGAGAAGAGGTACTGAAGCTTTCTTT.